This passage covers 10 T cell receptor beta chains from one sample sequenced in a study of cytomegalovirus exposure and HLA in healthy donors. The PCR contained 60 Vbeta and 13 Jbeta primers. The table came from immunoSEQ multiplex PCR; TCRdb's copy has only in-frame clones and leaves some out. The data hold around 150,000 clones, with 80% observed a single time. The specimen sequenced was PBMCs. The source is a male donor in good health and CMV-seronegative.

The V call is TRBV6-5, the J call TRBJ2-5; the D gene is possibly TRBD2 (5 bases). Germline V gene sequence: CDR1 MNHEY, CDR2 SVGAGI. The CDR3 runs 15 residues. V was shortened by 6 bases and J by 0 bases, with 14 bases between the two germline ends. CDR3 bases: TGTGCCAGCAGACGTCAGCGGACGTACCAAGAGACCCAGTACTTC. Its translation: CASRRQRTYQETQYF.

This clone was seen a single time. The chain is built from TRBV7-2 and TRBJ1-5; TRBD1 is a possible D gene (6 bases). CDR1 and CDR2 (germline): SGHTA, FQGNSA. The V end was cut by 2 bases, the J end by 4 bases, with 6 bases between. The CDR3 runs to 13 residues. The CDR3 region has the DNA TGTGCCAGCAGCTTAACAGGGAATCAGCCCCAGCATTTT. Translation: CASSLTGNQPQHF.

V usage is TRBV4-2 and J usage is TRBJ2-5; 10 positions match TRBD2. Near its end, the DNA agrees better with TRBJ2-7, so the J call may be wrong. The CDR3 covers 16 residues. CDR1 LGHNA and CDR2 YNFKEQ come from the germline V gene. CDR3 protein: CASSPYLAGGGYEQYF. As DNA, the CDR3 is TGTGCCAGCAGCCCCTACTTAGCGGGGGGAGGCTACGAGCAGTACTTC.

CDR3 amino acids: CASSLAPGTSNTGELFF. As DNA, the CDR3 is TGTGCCAGCAGCTTAGCCCCCGGGACATCGAACACCGGGGAGCTGTTTTTT. The rearrangement uses TRBV7-9 and TRBJ2-2; D is possibly TRBD1 (6 bases). V was cut by 0 bases and J by 0 bases, with 11 bases left in between. Germline-derived CDR1 and CDR2 are SEHNR and FQNEAQ (reference sequence). The CDR3 is made up of 17 amino acids.

This clone was detected once. V and J are TRBV29-1 and TRBJ2-1; D unresolved. Trimming left V 7 bases short and J 10 bases short, with 14 bases between. CDR1 and CDR2 from the germline V gene are SQVTM and ANQGSEA. The CDR3 spans 11 residues. CDR3 DNA sequence: TGCAGCGGGGCCCTTGGTGGAGAGCAGTTCTTC. Its protein product is CSGALGGEQFF.

As regards this clone: At one end, the junction sequence differs from germline, possibly due to a read error. This chain uses TRBV7-3 with TRBJ2-1, with 7 bases matching TRBD2. There are 15 residues in the CDR3. The germline CDR1 and CDR2 sequences are SGHTA and FQGTGA. The CDR3 is CAGSLLASGGGEQFF. For the CDR3, the DNA is TGTGCCGGCAGCTTACTGGCTAGCGGCGGGGGTGAGCAGTTCTTC.

The chain has TRBV29-1 and TRBJ1-2; 8 bases align to TRBD1. This CDR3 contains 13 residues. After removal of 1 base from V and 4 bases from J, the junction contained 2 bases not matched to a gene. Germline CDR1 SQVTM, CDR2 ANQGSEA. CDR3 in amino acids: CSVEVGQGYGYTF. Written as DNA, the CDR3 is TGCAGCGTTGAAGTAGGACAGGGCTATGGCTACACCTTC.

J is TRBJ1-6 and V is TRBV28; D uncertain. Trimming took 6 bases from V and 12 from J, leaving 18 bases between them. Germline CDR1 and CDR2: MDHEN and SYDVKM. The CDR3 has 14 residues. DNA for the CDR3: TGTGCCAGCAGCTTAAATATCCAAACCAGACCCCTCCACTTT. Translated: CASSLNIQTRPLHF.

This sequence joins TRBV10-3 and TRBJ1-1; 11 bases fit TRBD1. V shed 3 bases, J shed 6 bases, and the junction held 9 bases outside the gene matches. Germline V lookup: CDR1 ENHRY, CDR2 SYGVKD. This CDR3 spans 16 amino acids. The CDR3 region has the DNA TGTGCCATCAGTGACCGGGACAGGGGGTTTACCTCTGAAGCTTTCTTT. Translation gives CAISDRDRGFTSEAFF.

The chain combines TRBV7-3 with TRBJ2-2; the D gene is possibly TRBD1 (6 bases). Trimming pared 4 bases from V and 7 bases from J, leaving 13 bases between. The CDR3 is 14 amino acids. Germline values: CDR1 SGHTA, CDR2 FQGTGA. The CDR3: CASSSRQVGGELFF. CDR3 in DNA: TGTGCCAGCAGCTCTAGACAGGTCGGCGGGGAGCTGTTTTTT.